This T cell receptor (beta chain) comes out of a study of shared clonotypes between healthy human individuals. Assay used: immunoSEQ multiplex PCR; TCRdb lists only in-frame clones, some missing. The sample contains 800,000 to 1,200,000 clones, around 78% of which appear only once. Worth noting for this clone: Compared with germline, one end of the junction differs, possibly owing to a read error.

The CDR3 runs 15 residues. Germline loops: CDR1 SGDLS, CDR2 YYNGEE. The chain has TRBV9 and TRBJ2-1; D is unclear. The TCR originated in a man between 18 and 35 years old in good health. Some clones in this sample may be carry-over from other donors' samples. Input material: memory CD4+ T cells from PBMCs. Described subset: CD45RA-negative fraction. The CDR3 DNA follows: TGTGCCAGCAGCGTAGTGGTGGGCTCCCACAATGAGCAGTTCTTC. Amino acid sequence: CASSVVVGSHNEQFF.